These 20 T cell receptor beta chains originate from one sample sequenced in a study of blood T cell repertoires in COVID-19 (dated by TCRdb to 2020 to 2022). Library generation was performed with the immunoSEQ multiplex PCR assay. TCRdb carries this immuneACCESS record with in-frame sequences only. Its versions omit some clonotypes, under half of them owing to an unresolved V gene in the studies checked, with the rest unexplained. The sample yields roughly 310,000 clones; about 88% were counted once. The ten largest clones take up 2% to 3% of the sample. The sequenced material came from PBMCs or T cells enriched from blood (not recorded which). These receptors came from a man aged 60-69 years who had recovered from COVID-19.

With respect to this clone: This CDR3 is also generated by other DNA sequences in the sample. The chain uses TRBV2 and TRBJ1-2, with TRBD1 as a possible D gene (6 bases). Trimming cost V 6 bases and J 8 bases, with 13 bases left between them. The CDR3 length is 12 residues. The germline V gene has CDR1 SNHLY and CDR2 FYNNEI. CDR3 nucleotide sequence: TGTGCCAGCAGCGAAACAGGGTACGGCTACACCTTC. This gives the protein CASSETGYGYTF.

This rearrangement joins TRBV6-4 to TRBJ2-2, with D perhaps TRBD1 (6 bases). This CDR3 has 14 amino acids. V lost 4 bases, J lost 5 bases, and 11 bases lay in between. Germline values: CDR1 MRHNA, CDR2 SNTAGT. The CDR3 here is CASSANRETGELFF. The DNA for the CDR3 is TGTGCCAGCAGTGCCAACAGGGAGACCGGGGAGCTGTTTTTT.

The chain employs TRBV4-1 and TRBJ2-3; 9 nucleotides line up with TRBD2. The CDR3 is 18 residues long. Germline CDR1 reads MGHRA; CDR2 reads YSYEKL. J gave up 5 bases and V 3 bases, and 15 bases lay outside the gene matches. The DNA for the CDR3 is TGCGCCAGCAGCCAGGGTCAGTTGCGGGGGGGCGGGAGAGATACGCAGTATTTT. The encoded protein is CASSQGQLRGGGRDTQYF.

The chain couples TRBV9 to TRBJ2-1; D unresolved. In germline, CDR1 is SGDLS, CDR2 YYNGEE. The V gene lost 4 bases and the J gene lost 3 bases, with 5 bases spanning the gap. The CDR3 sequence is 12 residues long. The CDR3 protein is CASSMSYNEQFF. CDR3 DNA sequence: TGTGCCAGCAGCATGAGCTACAATGAGCAGTTCTTC.

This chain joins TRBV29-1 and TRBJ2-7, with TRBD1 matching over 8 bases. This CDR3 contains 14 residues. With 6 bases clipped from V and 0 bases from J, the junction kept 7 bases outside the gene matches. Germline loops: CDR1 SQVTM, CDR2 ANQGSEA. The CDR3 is CSVHRDRSSYEQYF. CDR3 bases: TGCAGCGTCCACCGGGACAGGAGCTCCTACGAGCAGTACTTC.

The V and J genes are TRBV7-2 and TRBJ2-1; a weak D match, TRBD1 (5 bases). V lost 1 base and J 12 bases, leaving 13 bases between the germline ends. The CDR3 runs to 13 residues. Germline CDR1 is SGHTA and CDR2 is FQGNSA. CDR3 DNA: TGTGCCAGCAGCTTAGTTGGGGCGGCGCCGCAGTTCTTC. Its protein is CASSLVGAAPQFF.

The CDR3: CASRAPGFSNQPQHF. CDR3 bases: TGTGCCAGCAGAGCACCAGGGTTTAGCAATCAGCCCCAGCATTTT. J is TRBJ1-5 and V is TRBV2; TRBD1 might be the D (5 bases). This CDR3 is built from 15 residues. Germline loops: CDR1 SNHLY, CDR2 FYNNEI. V lost 6 bases and J 0 bases, leaving 12 bases between the germline ends.

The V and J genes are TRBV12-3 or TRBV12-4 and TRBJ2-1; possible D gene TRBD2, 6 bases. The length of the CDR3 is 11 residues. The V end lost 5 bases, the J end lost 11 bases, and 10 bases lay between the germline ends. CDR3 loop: CASSPGLKQFF. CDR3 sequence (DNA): TGTGCCAGCAGTCCGGGACTCAAGCAGTTCTTC.

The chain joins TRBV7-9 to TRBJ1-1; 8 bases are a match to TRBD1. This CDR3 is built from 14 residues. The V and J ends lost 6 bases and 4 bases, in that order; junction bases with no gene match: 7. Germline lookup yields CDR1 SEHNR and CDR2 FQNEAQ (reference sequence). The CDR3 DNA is TGTGCCAGCAGTTTACAGGGGGTGAGCACTGAAGCTTTCTTT. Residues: CASSLQGVSTEAFF.

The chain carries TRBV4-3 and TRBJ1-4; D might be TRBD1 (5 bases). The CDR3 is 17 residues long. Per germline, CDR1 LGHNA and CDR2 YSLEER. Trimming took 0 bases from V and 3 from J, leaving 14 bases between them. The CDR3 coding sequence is TGCGCCAGCAGCCAAGATCAGGGCGGTATGGCTAATGAAAAACTGTTTTTT. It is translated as CASSQDQGGMANEKLFF.

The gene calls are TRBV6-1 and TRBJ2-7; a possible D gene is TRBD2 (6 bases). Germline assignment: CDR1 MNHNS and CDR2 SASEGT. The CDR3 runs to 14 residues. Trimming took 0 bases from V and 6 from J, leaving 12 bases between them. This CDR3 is CASSEAGGRGEQYF. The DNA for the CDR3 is TGTGCCAGCAGTGAAGCGGGAGGTAGGGGCGAGCAGTACTTC.

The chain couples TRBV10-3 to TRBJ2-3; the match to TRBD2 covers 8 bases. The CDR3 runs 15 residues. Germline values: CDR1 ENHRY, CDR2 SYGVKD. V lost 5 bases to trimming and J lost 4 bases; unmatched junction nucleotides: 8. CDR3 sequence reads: CAISFISGSADTQYF. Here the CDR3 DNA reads TGTGCCATCAGTTTCATAAGCGGGAGCGCAGATACGCAGTATTTT.

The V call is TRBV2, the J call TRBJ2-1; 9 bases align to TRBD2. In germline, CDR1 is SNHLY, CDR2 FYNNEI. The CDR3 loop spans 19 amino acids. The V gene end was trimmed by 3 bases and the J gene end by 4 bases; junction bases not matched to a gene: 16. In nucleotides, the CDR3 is TGTGCCAGCAGTGAGTGGGGGACCTCGACTAGCGGCACTTACAATGAGCAGTTCTTC. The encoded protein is CASSEWGTSTSGTYNEQFF. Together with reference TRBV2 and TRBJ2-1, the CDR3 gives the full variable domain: EPEVTQTPSHQVTQMGQEVILRCVPISNHLYFYWYRQILGQKVEFLVSFYNNEISEKSEIFDDQFSVERPDGSNFTLKIRSTKLEDSAMYFCASSEWGTSTSGTYNEQFFGPGTRLTVL.

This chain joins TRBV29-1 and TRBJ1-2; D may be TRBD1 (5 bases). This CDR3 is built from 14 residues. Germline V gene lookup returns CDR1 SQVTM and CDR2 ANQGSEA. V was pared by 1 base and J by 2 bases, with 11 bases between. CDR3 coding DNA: TGCAGCGTTGAAGTTACGTACAGGAACTATGGCTACACCTTC. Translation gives CSVEVTYRNYGYTF.

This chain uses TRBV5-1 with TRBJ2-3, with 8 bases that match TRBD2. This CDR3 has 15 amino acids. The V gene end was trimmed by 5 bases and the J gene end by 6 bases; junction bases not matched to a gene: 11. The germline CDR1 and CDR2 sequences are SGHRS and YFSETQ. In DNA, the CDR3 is TGCGCCAGCAGTTCGGGTAGCGGGATTGCGGATACGCAGTATTTT. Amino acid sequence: CASSSGSGIADTQYF.

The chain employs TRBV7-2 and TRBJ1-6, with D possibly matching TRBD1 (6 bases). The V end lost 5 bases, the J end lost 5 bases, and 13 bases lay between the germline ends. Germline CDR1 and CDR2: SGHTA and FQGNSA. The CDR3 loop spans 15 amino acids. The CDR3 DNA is TGTGCCAGCAGCCGCGCAGGGGAGAATAATTCACCCCTCCACTTT. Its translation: CASSRAGENNSPLHF.

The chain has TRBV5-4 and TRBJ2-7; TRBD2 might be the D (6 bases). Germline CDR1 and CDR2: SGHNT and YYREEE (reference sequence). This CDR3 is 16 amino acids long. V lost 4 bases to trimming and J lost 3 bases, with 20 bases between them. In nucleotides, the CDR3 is TGTGCCAGCAGCCCCTCCGCCTCTAGCGCAATCTACGAGCAGTACTTC. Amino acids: CASSPSASSAIYEQYF.

The chain's CDR3 is CASGPRDTIYF. In DNA, the CDR3 is TGTGCCAGCGGCCCCCGGGACACCATATATTTT. The V call is TRBV28, the J call TRBJ1-3; no definite D call. Germline CDR1 and CDR2: MDHEN and SYDVKM. This CDR3 is built from 11 residues. V lost 8 bases to trimming and J lost 8 bases, with 10 bases between them.

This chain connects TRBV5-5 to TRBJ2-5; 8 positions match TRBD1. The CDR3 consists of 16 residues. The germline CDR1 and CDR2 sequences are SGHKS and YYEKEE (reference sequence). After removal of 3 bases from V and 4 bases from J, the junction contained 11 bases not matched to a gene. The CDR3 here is CASSSRQGRLVETQYF. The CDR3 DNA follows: TGTGCCAGCAGCTCCCGACAGGGGAGGTTGGTAGAGACCCAGTACTTC.

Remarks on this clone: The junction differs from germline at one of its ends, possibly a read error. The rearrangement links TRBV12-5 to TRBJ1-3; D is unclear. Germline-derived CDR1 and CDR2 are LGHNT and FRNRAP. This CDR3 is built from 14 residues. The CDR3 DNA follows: TGTGCTAGTGGCACTAAAAGGACTGGGAACACCATATATTTT. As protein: CASGTKRTGNTIYF.